This T cell receptor (beta chain) was sequenced in a study of cytomegalovirus exposure and HLA in healthy donors. Study-wide background: Researchers previously reported finding roughly 120 million unique TCR beta sequences from roughly 200 million T cells.

There are 13 residues in the CDR3. V lost 10 bases and J lost 8, with 18 bases in between. Germline V gives CDR1 LNHDA, CDR2 SQIVND (reference sequence). The study ran its PCR with 60 Vbeta and 13 Jbeta primers. Using immunoSEQ multiplex PCR, the repertoire was profiled, and TCRdb retains in-frame clones only, with some absent. Of under 200,000 clones detected, 70% to 85% appear once; the ten largest clones hold about 4.4%. The chain links TRBV19 to TRBJ2-1; TRBD1 might be the D (6 bases). The origin of this receptor is a woman aged 25 to 39 in good health and CMV-seropositive. The specimen was PBMCs. The CDR3 bases are TGTGCCACAAATCAGGGGATTGGCGATGAGCAGTTCTTC. Residues: CATNQGIGDEQFF.